Listed below are T cell receptor beta chains from one sample, sequenced in a study of shared clonotypes between healthy human individuals. Sequenced by immunoSEQ multiplex PCR; TCRdb stores in-frame clones only, minus some. Of about 960,000 clones in the sample, roughly 72% were seen once. The sequencing sample was made of memory CD4+ T cells sorted from blood. The receptors shown here come from a man younger than 35 in good health. Both conserved end residues are part of each CDR3. A D gene is named only where the DNA matches it firmly. Clone size appears in some rows only: once, few, many, or a class for an expanded clone.

d_call: .
v_call: TRBV10-3
clone_size: once
cdr3_length: 10
j_call: TRBJ2-3
cdr3_aa: CAIGEDTQYF
cdr3_nt: TGTGCCATCGGAGAAGATACGCAGTATTTT

d_call: .
v_call: TRBV15
clone_size: .
cdr3_length: 16
j_call: TRBJ2-4
cdr3_aa: CATSRGAGLAKNIQYF
cdr3_nt: TGTGCCACCAGCAGGGGGGCAGGGCTAGCCAAAAACATTCAGTACTTC

d_call: TRBD1
v_call: TRBV19
clone_size: .
cdr3_length: 15
j_call: TRBJ2-1
cdr3_aa: CASINRDRGSGEQFF
cdr3_nt: TGTGCCAGTATTAACCGGGACAGGGGATCGGGGGAGCAGTTCTTC

d_call: TRBD2
v_call: TRBV20-1
clone_size: .
cdr3_length: 11
j_call: TRBJ2-1
cdr3_aa: CRAAGGDEQFF
cdr3_nt: TGCCGGGCAGCGGGGGGGGATGAGCAGTTCTTC

d_call: TRBD2
v_call: TRBV5-1
clone_size: .
cdr3_length: 15
j_call: TRBJ2-7
cdr3_aa: CASSLNSGAGYEQYF
cdr3_nt: TGCGCCAGCAGCTTGAACTCTGGAGCGGGGTATGAGCAGTACTTC

d_call: TRBD2
v_call: TRBV9
clone_size: .
cdr3_length: 15
j_call: TRBJ2-1
cdr3_aa: CASSVGGGAYNEQFF
cdr3_nt: TGTGCCAGCAGCGTAGGCGGGGGGGCCTACAATGAGCAGTTCTTC

d_call: TRBD1
v_call: TRBV5-1
clone_size: .
cdr3_length: 14
j_call: TRBJ2-7
cdr3_aa: CASSSGQGAPRQYF
cdr3_nt: TGCGCCAGCAGCTCAGGACAGGGGGCGCCCCGGCAGTACTTC

d_call: TRBD1
v_call: TRBV18
clone_size: once
cdr3_length: 15
j_call: TRBJ1-2
cdr3_aa: CASSLGTGPNYGYTF
cdr3_nt: TGTGCCAGCTCACTCGGGACAGGGCCAAACTATGGCTACACCTTC

d_call: .
v_call: TRBV25-1
clone_size: .
cdr3_length: 15
j_call: TRBJ2-5
cdr3_aa: CASSDFKASQETQYF
cdr3_nt: TGTGCCAGCAGTGATTTTAAGGCTTCTCAAGAGACCCAGTACTTC

d_call: .
v_call: TRBV19
clone_size: many
cdr3_length: 12
j_call: TRBJ2-7
cdr3_aa: CASSGGLSGQYF
cdr3_nt: TGTGCCAGTAGTGGGGGCCTATCCGGGCAGTACTTC

d_call: .
v_call: TRBV4-3
clone_size: .
cdr3_length: 16
j_call: TRBJ2-5
cdr3_aa: CASSLLCRAEQETQYF
cdr3_nt: TGCGCCAGCAGCCTCCTGTGTAGGGCGGAACAAGAGACCCAGTACTTC

d_call: .
v_call: TRBV7-9
clone_size: few
cdr3_length: 13
j_call: TRBJ1-2
cdr3_aa: CASSLKGSGGYTF
cdr3_nt: TGTGCCAGCAGCTTGAAGGGGTCGGGCGGCTACACCTTC

d_call: .
v_call: TRBV9
clone_size: once
cdr3_length: 15
j_call: TRBJ1-2
cdr3_aa: CASSVVPGGEGGYTF
cdr3_nt: TGTGCCAGCAGCGTAGTGCCAGGAGGAGAAGGTGGCTACACCTTC

d_call: TRBD2
v_call: TRBV10-3
clone_size: .
cdr3_length: 16
j_call: TRBJ2-1
cdr3_aa: CAISVSPSGSLNEQFF
cdr3_nt: TGTGCCATCAGTGTTTCTCCTAGCGGGAGTCTCAATGAGCAGTTCTTC

d_call: .
v_call: TRBV6-1
clone_size: .
cdr3_length: 14
j_call: TRBJ2-3
cdr3_aa: CALEEGGAGDTQYF
cdr3_nt: TGTGCCTTGGAGGAGGGGGGGGCAGGAGATACGCAGTATTTT

d_call: .
v_call: TRBV10-3
clone_size: once
cdr3_length: 13
j_call: TRBJ1-2
cdr3_aa: CAISDYRNYGYTF
cdr3_nt: TGTGCCATCAGTGACTACAGGAACTATGGCTACACCTTC

d_call: TRBD2
v_call: TRBV5-1
clone_size: .
cdr3_length: 15
j_call: TRBJ2-5
cdr3_aa: CASSLEGLAEETQYF
cdr3_nt: TGCGCCAGCAGCTTGGAGGGACTAGCGGAAGAGACCCAGTACTTC

d_call: .
v_call: TRBV5-4
clone_size: .
cdr3_length: 15
j_call: TRBJ1-1
cdr3_aa: CASSLDQGRRIEAFF
cdr3_nt: TGTGCCAGCAGCTTGGACCAGGGGCGCAGGATTGAAGCTTTCTTT

d_call: TRBD1
v_call: TRBV10-3
clone_size: .
cdr3_length: 14
j_call: TRBJ2-1
cdr3_aa: CAISESRQGALQFF
cdr3_nt: TGTGCCATCAGTGAGTCCCGACAGGGGGCACTCCAGTTCTTC

d_call: TRBD1
v_call: TRBV6-1
clone_size: .
cdr3_length: 15
j_call: TRBJ1-2
cdr3_aa: CASSAPRQGFYGYTF
cdr3_nt: TGTGCCAGCAGTGCCCCTAGACAGGGATTCTATGGCTACACCTTC

d_call: .
v_call: TRBV20-1
clone_size: .
cdr3_length: 10
j_call: TRBJ2-7
cdr3_aa: CSPRADEQYF
cdr3_nt: TGCAGTCCAAGGGCCGACGAGCAGTACTTC

d_call: .
v_call: TRBV5-8
clone_size: .
cdr3_length: 15
j_call: TRBJ2-1
cdr3_aa: CASSLQESSYNEQFF
cdr3_nt: TGTGCCAGCAGCTTACAGGAGAGCTCCTACAATGAGCAGTTCTTC

d_call: TRBD2
v_call: TRBV5-1
clone_size: few
cdr3_length: 14
j_call: TRBJ2-1
cdr3_aa: CASSLALAGGEQFF
cdr3_nt: TGCGCCAGCAGCTTGGCCTTGGCGGGAGGTGAGCAGTTCTTC

d_call: TRBD2
v_call: TRBV5-1
clone_size: .
cdr3_length: 13
j_call: TRBJ2-3
cdr3_aa: CASSFLAADTQYF
cdr3_nt: TGCGCCAGCAGCTTTCTAGCGGCAGATACGCAGTATTTT

d_call: .
v_call: TRBV7-8
clone_size: .
cdr3_length: 13
j_call: TRBJ1-1
cdr3_aa: CASSLRAQAEAFF
cdr3_nt: TGTGCCAGCAGCCTGAGGGCACAAGCTGAAGCTTTCTTT

d_call: TRBD2
v_call: TRBV4-1
clone_size: .
cdr3_length: 16
j_call: TRBJ2-3
cdr3_aa: CASSQGGGAFTDTQYF
cdr3_nt: TGCGCCAGCAGCCAGGGCGGGGGGGCGTTCACAGATACGCAGTATTTT

d_call: TRBD2
v_call: TRBV18
clone_size: .
cdr3_length: 14
j_call: TRBJ2-3
cdr3_aa: CASRTSGSTDTQYF
cdr3_nt: TGTGCCAGTAGGACTAGCGGGAGCACAGATACGCAGTATTTT

d_call: TRBD1
v_call: TRBV12-5
clone_size: few
cdr3_length: 17
j_call: TRBJ1-2
cdr3_aa: CASGLGKSGTGLYGYTF
cdr3_nt: TGTGCTAGTGGTTTGGGGAAGTCCGGGACAGGGCTCTATGGCTACACCTTC

d_call: .
v_call: TRBV28
clone_size: .
cdr3_length: 16
j_call: TRBJ2-1
cdr3_aa: CASTAREISSYNEQFF
cdr3_nt: TGTGCCAGCACCGCGAGGGAAATTTCCTCCTACAATGAGCAGTTCTTC

d_call: TRBD1
v_call: TRBV7-2
clone_size: .
cdr3_length: 18
j_call: TRBJ1-2
cdr3_aa: CASSLEWRGQGNTYGYTF
cdr3_nt: TGTGCCAGCAGCTTAGAATGGAGGGGGCAGGGCAATACCTATGGCTACACCTTC

d_call: .
v_call: TRBV7-2
clone_size: .
cdr3_length: 14
j_call: TRBJ2-7
cdr3_aa: CASSRGYGTYEQYF
cdr3_nt: TGTGCCAGCAGCAGGGGTTACGGCACCTACGAGCAGTACTTC

d_call: .
v_call: TRBV4-3
clone_size: .
cdr3_length: 13
j_call: TRBJ2-7
cdr3_aa: CASSIQRQAEQYF
cdr3_nt: TGCGCCAGCAGCATCCAACGACAGGCCGAGCAGTACTTC

d_call: .
v_call: TRBV7-9
clone_size: .
cdr3_length: 15
j_call: TRBJ2-1
cdr3_aa: CASSSNVGGRDEQFF
cdr3_nt: TGTGCCAGCAGCTCAAACGTGGGGGGCAGAGATGAGCAGTTCTTC

d_call: .
v_call: TRBV6-6
clone_size: .
cdr3_length: 14
j_call: TRBJ2-7
cdr3_aa: CASSYLQGPYEQYF
cdr3_nt: TGTGCCAGCAGTTACTTGCAGGGACCCTACGAGCAGTACTTC

d_call: .
v_call: TRBV4-2
clone_size: once
cdr3_length: 16
j_call: TRBJ2-6
cdr3_aa: CASSQEARVGANVLTF
cdr3_nt: TGTGCCAGCAGCCAAGAGGCGAGGGTCGGGGCCAACGTCCTGACTTTC

d_call: .
v_call: TRBV5-1
clone_size: .
cdr3_length: 14
j_call: TRBJ2-2
cdr3_aa: CASSLTNRARELFF
cdr3_nt: TGCGCCAGCAGCTTGACGAACAGGGCCCGGGAGCTGTTTTTT

d_call: TRBD1
v_call: TRBV10-3
clone_size: .
cdr3_length: 14
j_call: TRBJ2-7
cdr3_aa: CAGSGTGGSYEQYF
cdr3_nt: TGTGCCGGGTCCGGGACAGGGGGCTCCTACGAGCAGTACTTC

d_call: .
v_call: TRBV19
clone_size: .
cdr3_length: 15
j_call: TRBJ2-6
cdr3_aa: CASSIARSGANVLTF
cdr3_nt: TGTGCCAGTAGTATAGCTAGGTCTGGGGCCAACGTCCTGACTTTC

d_call: .
v_call: TRBV6-1
clone_size: .
cdr3_length: 15
j_call: TRBJ1-1
cdr3_aa: CASSEIKQGNTEAFF
cdr3_nt: TGTGCCAGCAGTGAAATCAAACAGGGCAACACTGAAGCTTTCTTT

d_call: .
v_call: TRBV18
clone_size: few
cdr3_length: 14
j_call: TRBJ2-7
cdr3_aa: CASSPVLGTNEQYF
cdr3_nt: TGTGCCAGCTCACCGGTCCTGGGAACGAACGAGCAGTACTTC

d_call: .
v_call: TRBV19
clone_size: .
cdr3_length: 13
j_call: TRBJ2-3
cdr3_aa: CATRESGRDTQYF
cdr3_nt: TGTGCCACGAGGGAGTCTGGGAGAGATACGCAGTATTTT

d_call: .
v_call: TRBV29-1
clone_size: .
cdr3_length: 12
j_call: TRBJ2-7
cdr3_aa: CSGGAGTYEQYF
cdr3_nt: TGCAGCGGGGGGGCAGGAACCTACGAGCAGTACTTC

d_call: .
v_call: TRBV10-3
clone_size: .
cdr3_length: 13
j_call: TRBJ1-1
cdr3_aa: CAISESPDSEAFF
cdr3_nt: TGTGCCATCAGTGAGTCCCCCGACAGTGAAGCTTTCTTT

d_call: TRBD2
v_call: TRBV4-2
clone_size: once
cdr3_length: 16
j_call: TRBJ2-3
cdr3_aa: CASSQTGGQASYTQYF
cdr3_nt: TGTGCCAGCAGCCAGACGGGGGGGCAGGCATCCTATACGCAGTATTTT

d_call: .
v_call: TRBV18
clone_size: .
cdr3_length: 13
j_call: TRBJ2-1
cdr3_aa: CASSLETSGEQFF
cdr3_nt: TGTGCCAGCTCTCTAGAGACTAGTGGTGAGCAGTTCTTC

d_call: .
v_call: TRBV28
clone_size: .
cdr3_length: 15
j_call: TRBJ2-7
cdr3_aa: CASSLGGAAGYEQYF
cdr3_nt: TGTGCCAGCAGTTTAGGGGGGGCCGCGGGGTACGAGCAGTACTTC

d_call: TRBD1
v_call: TRBV11-2
clone_size: .
cdr3_length: 15
j_call: TRBJ2-7
cdr3_aa: CASSWIQGSSYEQYF
cdr3_nt: TGTGCCAGCAGCTGGATACAGGGGAGCTCCTACGAGCAGTACTTC

d_call: .
v_call: TRBV5-1
clone_size: .
cdr3_length: 14
j_call: TRBJ1-2
cdr3_aa: CASSLDSANYGYTF
cdr3_nt: TGCGCCAGCAGCTTGGACAGTGCAAACTATGGCTACACCTTC

d_call: .
v_call: TRBV5-1
clone_size: .
cdr3_length: 15
j_call: TRBJ2-6
cdr3_aa: CASSLRVSGANVLTF
cdr3_nt: TGCGCCAGCAGCCTCAGGGTATCTGGGGCCAACGTCCTGACTTTC

d_call: .
v_call: TRBV2
clone_size: .
cdr3_length: 16
j_call: TRBJ2-1
cdr3_aa: CASSIRSWEEGNEQFF
cdr3_nt: TGTGCCAGCAGTATCCGTTCGTGGGAGGAGGGCAATGAGCAGTTCTTC

d_call: TRBD2
v_call: TRBV7-9
clone_size: .
cdr3_length: 15
j_call: TRBJ2-3
cdr3_aa: CASSETSGVTDTQYF
cdr3_nt: TGTGCCAGCAGCGAAACTAGCGGGGTCACAGATACGCAGTATTTT

d_call: .
v_call: TRBV2
clone_size: once
cdr3_length: 12
j_call: TRBJ1-4
cdr3_aa: CASSGGGEKLFF
cdr3_nt: TGTGCCAGCAGTGGAGGGGGTGAAAAACTGTTTTTT

d_call: TRBD1
v_call: TRBV28
clone_size: .
cdr3_length: 16
j_call: TRBJ1-1
cdr3_aa: CASSTHPGQGGTEAFF
cdr3_nt: TGTGCCAGCAGTACTCATCCGGGACAGGGAGGGACTGAAGCTTTCTTT

d_call: .
v_call: TRBV9
clone_size: .
cdr3_length: 14
j_call: TRBJ2-1
cdr3_aa: CASSVAGSRNEQFF
cdr3_nt: TGTGCCAGCAGCGTAGCAGGGAGCAGGAATGAGCAGTTCTTC

d_call: .
v_call: TRBV27
clone_size: .
cdr3_length: 14
j_call: TRBJ2-3
cdr3_aa: CASKGGQPTDTQYF
cdr3_nt: TGTGCCAGCAAAGGGGGGCAGCCCACAGATACGCAGTATTTT

d_call: .
v_call: TRBV5-1
clone_size: .
cdr3_length: 14
j_call: TRBJ1-4
cdr3_aa: CASSPESTNEKLFF
cdr3_nt: TGCGCCAGCTCTCCAGAAAGTACTAATGAAAAACTGTTTTTT

d_call: .
v_call: TRBV5-6
clone_size: .
cdr3_length: 14
j_call: TRBJ2-3
cdr3_aa: CASSRGRGQDTQYF
cdr3_nt: TGTGCCAGCAGCCGGGGACGAGGCCAAGATACGCAGTATTTT

d_call: TRBD1
v_call: TRBV29-1
clone_size: .
cdr3_length: 13
j_call: TRBJ2-7
cdr3_aa: CSVGGQGPYEQYF
cdr3_nt: TGCAGCGTTGGGGGACAGGGACCCTACGAGCAGTACTTC

d_call: .
v_call: TRBV2
clone_size: .
cdr3_length: 13
j_call: TRBJ2-2
cdr3_aa: CASSVGSARELFF
cdr3_nt: TGTGCCAGCAGTGTGGGCTCAGCACGGGAGCTGTTTTTT

d_call: .
v_call: TRBV7-2
clone_size: .
cdr3_length: 15
j_call: TRBJ2-7
cdr3_aa: CASSFSGPGSGEQYF
cdr3_nt: TGTGCCAGCAGCTTTTCCGGCCCGGGCTCAGGCGAGCAGTACTTC